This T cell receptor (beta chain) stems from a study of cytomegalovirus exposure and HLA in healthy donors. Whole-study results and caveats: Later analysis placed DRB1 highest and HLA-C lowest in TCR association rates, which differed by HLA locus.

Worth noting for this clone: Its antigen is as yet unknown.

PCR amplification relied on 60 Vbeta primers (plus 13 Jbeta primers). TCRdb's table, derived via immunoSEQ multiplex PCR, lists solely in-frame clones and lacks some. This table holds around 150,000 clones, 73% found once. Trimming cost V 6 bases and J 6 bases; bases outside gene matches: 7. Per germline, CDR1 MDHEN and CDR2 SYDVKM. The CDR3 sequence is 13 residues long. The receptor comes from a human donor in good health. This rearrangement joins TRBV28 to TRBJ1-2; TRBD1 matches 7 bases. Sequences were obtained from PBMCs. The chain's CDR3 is CASRPAGQNGYTF. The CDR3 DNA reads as TGTGCCAGCAGGCCCGCGGGACAGAATGGCTACACCTTC.